This T cell receptor (beta chain) was profiled in a study of blood T cell repertoires in COVID-19. Authors' data handling: Scientists estimated how many nucleated cells there were by amplifying reference gene primers. Profiled with immunoSEQ multiplex PCR; TCRdb holds only in-frame clones, not every one. For V, J and clone size, that table is used; D and trimming come from the DNA. Counted here are about 180,000 clones, roughly 84% occurring once; the ten biggest clones make up about 7%. Followed longitudinally, the Seattle patients had been enrolled during active infection. This CDR3 spans 14 amino acids. CDR1 and CDR2 (germline): MNHEY, SVGAGI. Trimming stripped 5 bases from V and 0 bases from J, with 10 bases between.

This TCR was sampled from a woman in her 40s with COVID-19, enrolled during active disease. The sequenced sample was peripheral blood. V gene TRBV6-5 combines with J gene TRBJ1-1; D gene ambiguous. CDR3 residues: CASSPRALNTEAFF. The CDR3 DNA follows: TGTGCCAGCAGTCCTCGTGCGCTGAACACTGAAGCTTTCTTT.